A single sample gave rise to the 22 T cell receptor beta chains below, sequenced in a study of beta chain features in type 1 diabetes. All of the isolated RNA was reverse transcribed, so expressed TCRB transcripts were sequenced. The table came from immunoSEQ multiplex PCR; TCRdb's copy has only in-frame clones and leaves some out. The profile shows 350,000 to 450,000 clones, roughly 16% of them singletons. The sequencing input was naive CD4+ T cells from blood. Receptors originate from a woman younger than 30 in good health.

The chain couples TRBV11-2 to TRBJ2-1; 12 nucleotides align to TRBD2. CDR3 length: 16 residues. In germline, CDR1 is SGHAT, CDR2 FQNNGV. V was pared by 5 bases and J by 3 bases, with 5 bases of the junction left unmatched. CDR3: CASSTGLAGLYNEQFF. The CDR3 nucleotides read TGTGCCAGCAGCACAGGACTAGCGGGGCTCTACAATGAGCAGTTCTTC.

CDR3 coding DNA: TGTGCCAGCAGCAGACTAGCGGGAGACTACGAGCAGTACTTC. Translation gives CASSRLAGDYEQYF. The V and J genes are TRBV6-5 and TRBJ2-5, with TRBD2 matching over 12 bases. The DNA end is a closer match to TRBJ2-7, so the J assignment may be wrong. In germline, CDR1 is MNHEY, CDR2 SVGAGI. The CDR3 has 14 amino acids.

This clone was seen a few times. This chain joins TRBV5-5 and TRBJ2-2; 10 bases agree with TRBD2. CDR1 is SGHKS, CDR2 YYEKEE, per germline (reference sequence). After removal of 3 bases from V and 2 bases from J, the junction contained 4 bases not matched to a gene. The CDR3 contains 16 residues. CDR3 sequence: CASSYTSGVNTGELFF. The DNA of the CDR3 is TGTGCCAGCAGCTACACTAGCGGGGTAAACACCGGGGAGCTGTTTTTT. The entire variable domain, with the rest obtained from reference TRBV5-5 and TRBJ2-2, is as follows: DAGVTQSPTHLIKTRGQQVTLRCSPISGHKSVSWYQQVLGQGPQFIFQYYEKEERGRGNFPDRFSARQFPNYSSELNVNALLLGDSALYLCASSYTSGVNTGELFFGEGSRLTVL.

The J gene is TRBJ2-3, the V gene TRBV7-2; 12 nucleotides agree with TRBD2. The CDR3 sequence is 18 residues long. Trimming took 5 bases from V and 6 from J; bases not matched to a gene: 15. Per the germline V gene, CDR1 is SGHTA and CDR2 is FQGNSA. The DNA for the CDR3 is TGTGCCAGCAGCCCTGGGGGGCTAGCGGGAGGGCTTAGGGATACGCAGTATTTT. As protein: CASSPGGLAGGLRDTQYF.

The V call is TRBV27, the J call TRBJ2-7; 7 bases map to TRBD1. There are 16 residues in the CDR3. The V gene end was trimmed by 4 bases and the J gene end by 0 bases; junction bases not matched to a gene: 9. Looked up from germline, CDR1 is MNHEY and CDR2 is SMNVEV (reference sequence). CDR3 loop: CASSSPGQLSSYEQYF. The CDR3 coding sequence is TGTGCCAGCAGTTCCCCGGGACAGCTAAGCTCCTACGAGCAGTACTTC.

The chain recombines TRBV5-1 with TRBJ2-1, with 9 bases that match TRBD1. The germline gives CDR1 SGHRS, CDR2 YFSETQ. The V gene end was trimmed by 4 bases and the J gene end by 6 bases; junction bases not matched to a gene: 8. CDR3 length equals 15 residues. The CDR3 bases are TGCGCCAGCAGCCCAACAGGGGGCCGAAGCAATGAGCAGTTCTTC. It translates to CASSPTGGRSNEQFF.

V is TRBV7-9 and J is TRBJ2-3; 9 bases align to TRBD1. Trimming at V came to 5 bases and at J to 0 bases, leaving 3 bases not matched to a gene. The germline CDR1 and CDR2 sequences are SEHNR and FQNEAQ (reference sequence). The CDR3 is 15 amino acids. This CDR3 reads CASSTDRGSTDTQYF. The CDR3 bases are TGTGCCAGCAGCACGGACAGGGGAAGCACAGATACGCAGTATTTT.

This clone has only a few counts. J is TRBJ2-2 and V is TRBV29-1; no clear D gene. Per germline, CDR1 SQVTM and CDR2 ANQGSEA. V lost 5 bases and J 0 bases, leaving 10 bases between the germline ends. The CDR3 has 14 amino acids. In nucleotides, the CDR3 is TGCAGCGTTCTTATACAAACGAACACCGGGGAGCTGTTTTTT. It encodes CSVLIQTNTGELFF.

The table lists this clone with a few counts. The chain links TRBV29-1 to TRBJ1-3; D ambiguous. V lost 0 bases and J 0 bases, leaving 9 bases between the germline ends. Germline CDR1 reads SQVTM; CDR2 reads ANQGSEA. CDR3 length equals 15 residues. As DNA, the CDR3 is TGCAGCGTTGAAGATTTGCGGTCCTCTGGAAACACCATATATTTT. Its protein is CSVEDLRSSGNTIYF.

Only a few counts were recorded for this clone. V is TRBV11-2 and J is TRBJ2-2, with D maybe TRBD2 (5 bases). With 5 bases removed from V and 6 bases from J, the gap between germline ends came to 13 bases. The CDR3 covers 14 residues. The germline V gene encodes CDR1 SGHAT and CDR2 FQNNGV. CDR3 DNA: TGTGCCAGCAGCCTTGGGAGAGGAGCCGGGGAGCTGTTTTTT. It specifies CASSLGRGAGELFF.

The chain employs TRBV29-1 and TRBJ2-2, with a weak D call TRBD2 (5 bases). Per germline, CDR1 SQVTM and CDR2 ANQGSEA. The CDR3 spans 14 residues. V dropped 3 bases and J dropped 0 bases, with 8 bases sitting between them. CDR3 sequence: CSVDQRPNTGELFF. CDR3 in DNA: TGCAGCGTTGACCAGCGGCCGAACACCGGGGAGCTGTTTTTT.

This clone appeared a few times. This chain connects TRBV2 to TRBJ1-1; 7 nucleotides match TRBD1. The CDR3 contains 14 residues. The ends lost 2 bases at V and 1 base at J; junction bases unmatched: 1. Germline-derived CDR1 and CDR2 are SNHLY and FYNNEI. CDR3 bases: TGTGCCAGCAGTGAAAGGACAGGGAACACTGAAGCTTTCTTT. Amino acids: CASSERTGNTEAFF.

This chain connects TRBV6-5 to TRBJ2-7; 11 positions agree with TRBD1. This CDR3 is built from 14 residues. With V trimmed by 4 bases and J by 4 bases, 3 bases remained unmatched. Germline CDR1 MNHEY, CDR2 SVGAGI. This CDR3 is CASSSDRGLYEQYF. Written as DNA, the CDR3 is TGTGCCAGCAGTTCGGACAGGGGGCTGTACGAGCAGTACTTC.

The V gene is TRBV11-2, the J gene TRBJ2-1, with D perhaps TRBD1 (5 bases). Germline V gives CDR1 SGHAT, CDR2 FQNNGV. Trimming cost V 0 bases and J 4 bases, with 10 bases left between them. CDR3 size: 15 residues. Here the CDR3 reads CASSLDRQSYNEQFF. CDR3 DNA sequence: TGTGCCAGCAGCTTAGACAGACAGTCGTACAATGAGCAGTTCTTC.

This clone was seen more than once but under ten times. The rearrangement uses TRBV7-2 and TRBJ1-2, with 9 bases identical to TRBD1. Trimming took 3 bases from V and 3 from J; bases not matched to a gene: 2. The CDR3 sequence is 14 residues long. CDR1 and CDR2 (germline): SGHTA, FQGNSA. As DNA, the CDR3 is TGTGCCAGCAGCTTTCGGGACAGGGACTATGGCTACACCTTC. Translation gives CASSFRDRDYGYTF.

This clone turned up a few times. The chain joins TRBV30 to TRBJ2-3; D gene ambiguous. Deletions cut 1 base from V and 3 bases from J, with 8 bases between. Looked up from germline, CDR1 is GTSNPN and CDR2 is SVGIG (reference sequence). CDR3 length: 13 residues. The CDR3 DNA is TGTGCCTGGAGTGGTAGCCTGACAGATACGCAGTATTTT. This sequence encodes CAWSGSLTDTQYF.

A few counts support this clone. Written as DNA, the CDR3 is TGTGCCAGCCTCAAACGGGGGACAGGGGTACCTGGGGCCAACGTCCTGACTTTC. It translates to CASLKRGTGVPGANVLTF. The chain couples TRBV28 to TRBJ2-6, with 10 bases lining up with TRBD1. Trimming took 8 bases from V and 2 from J; bases not matched to a gene: 12. The germline gives CDR1 MDHEN, CDR2 SYDVKM. The CDR3 is made up of 18 amino acids.

The chain links TRBV2 to TRBJ2-5, with D perhaps matching TRBD1 (6 bases). The CDR3 consists of 14 residues. V was shortened by 3 bases and J by 0 bases, with 8 bases between the two germline ends. Germline V CDR1 and CDR2: SNHLY, FYNNEI. The CDR3 DNA follows: TGTGCCAGCAGTGAGAACAGGGACCAAGAGACCCAGTACTTC. Encoded protein: CASSENRDQETQYF. The complete variable domain, with remaining parts taken from reference TRBV2 and TRBJ2-5, reads EPEVTQTPSHQVTQMGQEVILRCVPISNHLYFYWYRQILGQKVEFLVSFYNNEISEKSEIFDDQFSVERPDGSNFTLKIRSTKLEDSAMYFCASSENRDQETQYFGPGTRLLVL.

The rearrangement links TRBV29-1 to TRBJ2-3, with D possibly being TRBD2 (6 bases). Between the trimmed V and J ends, which lost 3 bases and 5 bases, there was a span of 12 bases. The CDR3 has 13 residues. CDR1 is SQVTM and CDR2 is ANQGSEA in the germline V gene. This CDR3 reads CSVEGGRGDTQYF. As DNA, the CDR3 is TGCAGCGTTGAGGGGGGTCGTGGAGATACGCAGTATTTT.

DNA of the CDR3: TGTGCCAGCACTTGGGCCGACAATCAGCCCCAGCATTTT. This gives the protein CASTWADNQPQHF. V gene TRBV28 combines with J gene TRBJ1-5; D is ambiguous. The germline V and J ends were trimmed by 7 bases and 3 bases, with 10 bases remaining between them. Germline V gene sequence: CDR1 MDHEN, CDR2 SYDVKM. This CDR3 comprises 13 residues.

This clone was counted only a few times. The rearrangement joins TRBV6-4 to TRBJ2-1; 8 nucleotides agree with TRBD2. From germline, CDR1 is MRHNA and CDR2 SNTAGT. The CDR3 covers 15 residues. Trimming at V came to 9 bases and at J to 0 bases, leaving 7 bases not matched to a gene. Written as DNA, the CDR3 is TGTGCCAGTAGCGGGGACGATAGCTCCTACAATGAGCAGTTCTTC. It translates to CASSGDDSSYNEQFF.

J is TRBJ2-2 and V is TRBV7-6; TRBD1 agrees at 9 bases. With 5 bases clipped from V and 5 bases from J, the junction kept 9 bases outside the gene matches. From germline, CDR1 is SGHVS and CDR2 FNYEAQ. The CDR3 runs 16 residues. DNA for the CDR3: TGTGCCAGCAGCATCGGACAGGGGAAGACGACCGGGGAGCTGTTTTTT. It yields the protein CASSIGQGKTTGELFF.